This T cell receptor beta chain was obtained from a study of blood T cell repertoires in COVID-19 (dated by TCRdb to between 2020 and 2021). Concerning the study at large: Samples from collaborators originated in the United States, Italy and Spain and spanned both the acute and convalescent phases of COVID-19. Where HLA class I and class II types were available, the types were taken from metadata supplied by the sample provider, not from assay-based typing. The samples were drawn from the first 160 participants of the ongoing ImmuneRACE study and from over a thousand subjects provided by 6 global collaborators. The repertoires were made available in a free public database intended to serve as a resource for research on the immune response to SARS-CoV-2. The material from the prospective study consisted of cDNA or gDNA derived from T cells, B-cell-depleted T cells, or PBMCs. Sample metadata almost always included a de-identified subject ID, COVID-19 status, age in years and sex. The dataset comprised deeply sampled blood TCRbeta repertoires from subjects exposed to, actively infected with, or recovered from COVID-19. Beyond this particular receptor, the publication reports: Clinical and demographic metadata were provided uncurated, with the amount varying by source and participant.

The germline V gene yields SNHLY for CDR1 and FYNNEI for CDR2. The CDR3 contains 15 residues, cysteine and phenylalanine counted. Only the CDR3 part of the read is kept: 45 bases, read in frame from the first base. V is reduced by 2 bases and J by 2 bases, leaving a spacing of 10 bases between them. One collaborating source in Seattle enrolled patients during active infection and followed them longitudinally through the course of disease. Whole blood was collected in K2EDTA tubes by collaborating institutions according to the institutions' own protocols. For TCRbeta analysis, collaborators shipped samples as frozen whole blood, isolated PBMCs, or DNA extracted from either of those sample types. TCRbeta CDR3 regions were amplified from genomic DNA using the immunoSEQ Assay, a bias-controlled multiplex PCR. As for the original processing: Within the assay, amplification of reference gene primers was used to estimate how many nucleated cells each sample contained. To quantify the absolute abundance of each unique TCRbeta CDR3 rearrangement, sequence reads were collapsed and filtered. For each sample, productive Simpson clonality was calculated as the square root of Simpson's diversity index across productive rearrangements. TCRdb mirrors the immuneACCESS table, restricted to in-frame sequences. Some clones are absent from its copies; in checked studies, under half trace to an unresolved V gene, and the reason for the others is unknown. V, J and clone size reflect that table, while D and trimming were determined from the DNA. The sample profile shows about 210,000 clones; roughly 87% of them were found once. Clones ranked in the top ten supply about 7.8% of the sample.

A note on this clone: There is no known antigen for this receptor. Qualities for individual bases were not recorded, and no much larger clone is one base off.

The clonotype originates from a woman aged 55-70 years with COVID-19, enrolled during active disease. Sequenced input: peripheral blood. Rearrangement joined TRBV2 to TRBJ1-3; a tentative D match to TRBD1 spans 6 bases. The CDR3 reads as follows: CASSERRQAGNTIYF. DNA sequence: TGTGCCAGCAGTGAACGGAGACAGGCTGGAAACACCATATATTTT.